This paragraph covers one T cell receptor (beta chain) sequence. Trimming pared 3 bases from V and 6 bases from J, leaving 9 bases between. CDR1 and CDR2 from the germline V gene are SGHTA and FQGNSA. The CDR3 is made up of 13 amino acids. This record belongs to a study of tumor-infiltrating lymphocytes in oesophageal squamous cell carcinoma. TCRdb reprocessed the PCR reads via MiXCR and lists one record per CDR3 protein. There are tens of thousands of distinct CDR3 sequences in the sample; under 45% occur only once, and about 12% lies in the top ten. What was sequenced was esophageal tumor tissue. This clonotype was obtained from a male donor with esophageal squamous cell carcinoma. V is TRBV7-2 and J is TRBJ2-1; perhaps TRBD1 as D (5 bases). The CDR3 DNA follows: TGTGCCAGCAGCTTCGCAGGGCCCAATGAGCAGTTCTTC. Its protein is CASSFAGPNEQFF.